Listed below are T cell receptor beta chains from one sample, sequenced in a study of beta chain features in type 1 diabetes. Sequencing was performed with immunoSEQ multiplex PCR; in TCRdb, only in-frame clones are kept and a portion is missing. This table holds just under 150,000 clones, about 10% found once. The specimen was naive CD4+ T cells from blood. These receptors were obtained from a man younger than 35 in good health. Each CDR3 is given with its conserved first and last residue. The D gene is left open where the match is weak. Size is omitted from some rows. Given values are once, few, many or a class for expanded clones.

j_gene,v_gene,d_gene,abundance,CDR3aa,CDR3nt
TRBJ1-1,TRBV30,TRBD1,-,CAWSLTGIYEAFF,TGTGCCTGGAGTCTGACAGGGATCTATGAAGCTTTCTTT
TRBJ1-2,TRBV5-1,-,few,CASSQSWGRSNYGYTF,TGCGCCAGCAGCCAGAGCTGGGGGCGGTCTAACTATGGCTACACCTTC
TRBJ2-3,TRBV7-9,TRBD2,few,CASRRLAGEVPTDTQYF,TGTGCCAGCAGACGACTAGCGGGGGAGGTTCCCACAGATACGCAGTATTTT
TRBJ2-1,TRBV7-6,-,few,CASSSDSYNEQFF,TGTGCCAGCAGCTCCGACAGTTACAATGAGCAGTTCTTC
TRBJ2-7,TRBV15,TRBD2,many,CATSSSGSYEQYF,TGTGCCACCAGCAGTAGCGGGAGCTACGAGCAGTACTTC
TRBJ1-2,TRBV4-3,-,-,CASSQEDTISYGYTF,TGCGCCAGCAGCCAAGAGGACACAATCTCCTATGGCTACACCTTC
TRBJ1-1,TRBV7-9,TRBD1,many,CASSPRTGLNTEAFF,TGTGCCAGCAGTCCCAGGACAGGACTGAACACTGAAGCTTTCTTT
TRBJ2-2,TRBV7-2,TRBD1,-,CASSLHGQGNTGELFF,TGTGCCAGCAGCTTACATGGACAGGGGAACACCGGGGAGCTGTTTTTT
TRBJ1-6,TRBV23-1,TRBD1,many,CASSALRGHGYRPLHF,TGCGCCAGCAGTGCGTTAAGGGGGCATGGGTATCGGCCCCTCCACTTT
TRBJ1-1,TRBV5-1,-,few,CASSLESGVNTEAFF,TGCGCCAGCAGCTTGGAGTCCGGGGTCAACACTGAAGCTTTCTTT
TRBJ2-7,TRBV7-2,-,few,CASSAGHPYEQYF,TGTGCCAGCAGCGCAGGACACCCCTACGAGCAGTACTTC
TRBJ2-5,TRBV7-2,-,many,CASSFGQQETQYF,TGTGCCAGCAGCTTTGGACAGCAAGAGACCCAGTACTTC
TRBJ2-2,TRBV7-2,-,-,CASSPQSQNTGELFF,TGTGCCAGCAGCCCACAGAGCCAGAACACCGGGGAGCTGTTTTTT
TRBJ2-3,TRBV28,TRBD2,few,CASSSPSGGGDTQYF,TGTGCCAGCAGTTCCCCTAGCGGGGGGGGAGATACGCAGTATTTT
TRBJ2-7,TRBV4-2,-,few,CASSQDIQGYEQYF,TGTGCCAGCAGCCAAGATATACAGGGCTACGAGCAGTACTTC
TRBJ2-2,TRBV27,TRBD2,-,CASSLRGRGGRTGELFF,TGTGCCAGCAGTTTACGGGGGCGGGGGGGCCGAACCGGGGAGCTGTTTTTT
TRBJ2-7,TRBV27,-,few,CASSLGDGKSYEQYF,TGTGCCAGCAGTTTAGGAGACGGTAAATCCTACGAGCAGTACTTC